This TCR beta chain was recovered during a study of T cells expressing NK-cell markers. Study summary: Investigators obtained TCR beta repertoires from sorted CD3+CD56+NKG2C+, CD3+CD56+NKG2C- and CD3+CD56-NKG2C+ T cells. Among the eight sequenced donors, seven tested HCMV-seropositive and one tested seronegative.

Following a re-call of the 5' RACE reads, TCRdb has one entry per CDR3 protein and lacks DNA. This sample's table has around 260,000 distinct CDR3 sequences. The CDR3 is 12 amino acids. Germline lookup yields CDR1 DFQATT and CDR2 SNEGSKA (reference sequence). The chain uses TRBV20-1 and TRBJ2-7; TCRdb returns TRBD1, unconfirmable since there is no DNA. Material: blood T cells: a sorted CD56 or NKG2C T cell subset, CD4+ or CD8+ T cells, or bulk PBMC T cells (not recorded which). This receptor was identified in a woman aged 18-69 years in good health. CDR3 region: CSARTPGYEQYF.